This is a list of T cell receptor beta chains from one sample in a study of shared clonotypes between healthy human individuals. The data were produced by immunoSEQ multiplex PCR, yet TCRdb's version contains in-frame clones alone and is incomplete. The sample records 2 million or so clones, around 95% being singletons. The sequenced sample consisted of naive CD4+ T cells sorted from blood. The receptor source for this set is a man younger than 30 in good health. Each CDR3 is given without its conserved first and last residue. Each record gives: clone size, V gene, J gene, CDR3 protein. A row's size may be missing; if present it is once, few, many or a size class.

>NA|TRBV6-1|TRBJ1-5
ASQGEFSNQPQH
>once|TRBV10-3|TRBJ2-2
ALGQGNTGELF
>NA|TRBV25-1|TRBJ1-4
ASSEGGLDEKLF
>NA|TRBV10-1|TRBJ2-2
ASSETPTLTGELF
>NA|TRBV6-5|TRBJ1-2
ASRSSGQVSGYT
>NA|TRBV6-5|TRBJ2-3
ASRASGGTDTQY
>few|TRBV5-1|TRBJ2-6
ASSYSDSGANVLT
>NA|TRBV18|TRBJ1-2
ASSPGPGNGYT
>NA|TRBV7-2|TRBJ2-3
ASSLRWTQY
>NA|TRBV7-9|TRBJ2-7
ASSPAGLGYEQY
>NA|TRBV6-5|TRBJ2-5
ASSLLAGGTLETQY
>NA|TRBV28|TRBJ1-5
ASGVEQSKAQH
>NA|TRBV30|TRBJ1-1
AWKPRGQGMNTEAF
>NA|TRBV27|TRBJ2-5
ASSLSRAVQETQY
>NA|TRBV28|TRBJ2-2
ASSLPHTGELF
>NA|TRBV18|TRBJ1-1
ASSMDSLNTEAF